The 14 T cell receptor beta chains below come from one sample, sequenced in a study of blood T cell repertoires in COVID-19. Clones were sequenced by immunoSEQ multiplex PCR, and TCRdb holds only the in-frame ones, with some missing. This table has approximately 150,000 clones, approximately 90% appearing once. Sequenced input: peripheral blood. These receptors were taken from a woman in her forties or fifties with acute or convalescent COVID-19.

J is TRBJ2-5 and V is TRBV6-5; no definite D call. The V and J ends lost 0 bases and 1 base respectively, with 9 bases between them. Germline values: CDR1 MNHEY, CDR2 SVGAGI. CDR3 length: 15 amino acids. DNA of the CDR3: TGTGCCAGCAGTTACTCAGTTCAGCGCCAAGAGACCCAGTACTTC. Protein: CASSYSVQRQETQYF.

This rearrangement joins TRBV9 to TRBJ1-1, with TRBD1 matching over 9 bases. The germline V gene has CDR1 SGDLS and CDR2 YYNGEE. The CDR3 spans 14 residues. V was pared by 3 bases and J by 5 bases, with 5 bases of the junction left unmatched. The CDR3 DNA sequence: TGTGCCAGCAGCGCACAGGGGGCGCGGACTGAAGCTTTCTTT. As protein: CASSAQGARTEAFF.

The chain uses TRBV3-1 (or the pseudogene TRBV3-2) and TRBJ1-6; TRBD1 might be the D (6 bases). V was pared by 0 bases and J by 8 bases, with 11 bases between. The CDR3 extends over 15 amino acids. Germline V gives CDR1 LGHDT, CDR2 YNNKEL (reference sequence). The CDR3 sequence: CASSQDRGEDSPLHF. The CDR3 nucleotides are TGTGCCAGCAGCCAAGACAGGGGAGAGGATTCACCCCTCCACTTT.

The chain carries TRBV7-3 and TRBJ1-6; TRBD1 matches 7 bases. The ends lost 5 bases at V and 5 bases at J; junction bases unmatched: 3. The CDR3 extends over 14 amino acids. Germline V gene data show CDR1 as SGHTA and CDR2 as FQGTGA. Here the CDR3 DNA reads TGTGCCAGCAGCATCGGGACAGATAATTCACCCCTCCACTTT. It codes for CASSIGTDNSPLHF.

This clone was seen only once. V gene TRBV3-1 (or the pseudogene TRBV3-2) combines with J gene TRBJ2-3; maybe TRBD1 (5 bases). CDR3 length: 15 amino acids. Trimming left V 4 bases short and J 6 bases short, with 17 bases between. Germline lookup yields CDR1 LGHDT and CDR2 YNNKEL (reference sequence). The CDR3 loop is CASSRTQGFGDTQYF. CDR3 DNA sequence: TGTGCCAGCAGCCGAACCCAGGGATTTGGGGATACGCAGTATTTT.

This chain joins TRBV6-2 or TRBV6-3 and TRBJ2-3; D gene uncertain. CDR1 is MNHEY and CDR2 is SVGEGT in the germline V gene. The CDR3 consists of 11 residues. V gave up 2 bases and J gave up 6 bases, with 3 bases separating them. The CDR3 nucleotides are TGTGCCAGCAGTTACCAGGATACGCAGTATTTT. Translating gives CASSYQDTQYF.

This chain uses TRBV27 with TRBJ1-1, with D unclear. The CDR3 consists of 15 residues. Germline values: CDR1 MNHEY, CDR2 SMNVEV (reference sequence). V lost 0 bases and J 1 base, leaving 9 bases between the germline ends. Here the CDR3 reads CASSLSAPKNTEAFF. In DNA, the CDR3 is TGTGCCAGCAGTTTATCGGCACCGAAGAACACTGAAGCTTTCTTT.

J is TRBJ2-3 and V is TRBV9; a possible D gene is TRBD1 (6 bases). The V gene's germline CDR1 is SGDLS and CDR2 YYNGEE. The germline V and J ends were trimmed by 0 bases and 4 bases, with 9 bases remaining between them. This CDR3 has 14 amino acids. CDR3 protein: CASSVGDKADTQYF. The DNA of the CDR3 is TGTGCCAGCAGCGTAGGGGACAAAGCAGATACGCAGTATTTT.

The chain carries TRBV6-1 and TRBJ1-5; D is undetermined. The germline gives CDR1 MNHNS, CDR2 SASEGT. Deletions cut 3 bases from V and 2 bases from J, with 11 bases between. This CDR3 is built from 15 residues. Here the CDR3 DNA reads TGTGCCAGCAGTGAGGGAGGATATGGCAATCAGCCCCAGCATTTT. Its protein product is CASSEGGYGNQPQHF.

This clone was counted only a few times. The rearrangement links TRBV14 to TRBJ1-1; D unresolved. This CDR3 region has 13 residues. V dropped 5 bases and J dropped 1 base, with 8 bases sitting between them. Germline CDR1 reads SGHDN; CDR2 reads FVKESK. CDR3 sequence: CASSYSGNTEAFF. CDR3 coding DNA: TGTGCCAGCAGCTACTCGGGGAACACTGAAGCTTTCTTT.

J is TRBJ1-1 and V is TRBV7-7; TRBD1 agrees at 9 bases. J lost 4 bases, V lost 5 bases, and 5 bases had no gene match. This CDR3 has 14 amino acids. Germline CDR1 is SSHAT and CDR2 is FNYEAQ (reference sequence). The chain's CDR3 is CASSPLTGGTEAFF. The DNA for the CDR3 is TGTGCCAGCAGCCCGCTGACAGGGGGCACTGAAGCTTTCTTT.

V usage is TRBV6-5 and J usage is TRBJ2-1, with 7 nucleotides matching TRBD1. V gave up 0 bases and J gave up 3 bases; unmatched junction bases: 2. This CDR3 contains 15 residues. CDR1 and CDR2 (germline): MNHEY, SVGAGI. CDR3 protein: CASSYSGQNYNEQFF. The CDR3 bases are TGTGCCAGCAGTTACTCGGGACAGAACTACAATGAGCAGTTCTTC.

This sequence joins TRBV2 and TRBJ1-1, with 8 bases fitting TRBD1. With V trimmed by 4 bases and J by 4 bases, 5 bases remained unmatched. The germline CDR1 and CDR2 sequences are SNHLY and FYNNEI. CDR3 length: 14 amino acids. The CDR3 protein is CASSGDRGGTEAFF. CDR3 in DNA: TGTGCCAGCAGTGGAGACAGGGGAGGCACTGAAGCTTTCTTT.

J is TRBJ2-1 and V is TRBV3-1 (or the pseudogene TRBV3-2); D may be TRBD2 (5 bases). V lost 0 bases to trimming and J lost 2 bases, with 8 bases between them. CDR1 LGHDT and CDR2 YNNKEL come from the germline V gene (reference sequence). The CDR3 consists of 15 residues. The CDR3 here is CASSQEAATYNEQFF. In nucleotides, the CDR3 is TGTGCCAGCAGCCAAGAAGCGGCTACCTACAATGAGCAGTTCTTC.